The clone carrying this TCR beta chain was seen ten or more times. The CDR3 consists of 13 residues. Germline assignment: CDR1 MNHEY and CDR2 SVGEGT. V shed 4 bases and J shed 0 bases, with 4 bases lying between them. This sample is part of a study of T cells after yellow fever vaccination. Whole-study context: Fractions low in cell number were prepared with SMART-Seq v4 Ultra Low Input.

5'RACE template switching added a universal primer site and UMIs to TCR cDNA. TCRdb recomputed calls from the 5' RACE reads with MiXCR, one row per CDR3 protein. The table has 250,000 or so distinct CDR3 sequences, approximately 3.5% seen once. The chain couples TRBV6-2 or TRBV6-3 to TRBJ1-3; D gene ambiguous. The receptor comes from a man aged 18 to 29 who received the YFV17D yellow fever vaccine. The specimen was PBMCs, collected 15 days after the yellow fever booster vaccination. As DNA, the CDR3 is TGTGCCAGCAGTTGGAACTCTGGAAACACCATATATTTT. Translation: CASSWNSGNTIYF.